These T cell receptor beta chains were read from a single sample in a study of T-cell memory formation after mild COVID-19. TCRdb called the 5' RACE reads again in MiXCR, with one record for every CDR3 protein. The sample has approximately 300,000 distinct CDR3 sequences; roughly 8.2% are singletons. Input material: PBMCs or a T cell subset sorted from them (not recorded which). The receptors stem from a man aged 18 to 29 who had mild COVID-19 (a few samples of this study predate the infection). Cell type and time point are not known. Each CDR3 is given with its conserved first and last residue. Each record gives: D gene, clone size, J gene, V gene, CDR3 protein, CDR3 DNA. A D gene is named only where the DNA matches it firmly. Not every row has a clone size; where given, it reads once, few, many or a size class.

D gene: TRBD1; clone size: -; J gene: TRBJ1-2; V gene: TRBV29-1; CDR3 protein: CSVGTGNYGYTF; CDR3 DNA: TGCAGCGTTGGGACAGGGAACTATGGCTACACCTTC
D gene: -; clone size: few; J gene: TRBJ2-4; V gene: TRBV6-2/TRBV6-3; CDR3 protein: CASRASTFKNIQYF; CDR3 DNA: TGTGCCAGCAGGGCCTCCACTTTCAAAAACATTCAGTACTTC
D gene: TRBD1; clone size: -; J gene: TRBJ1-4; V gene: TRBV10-3; CDR3 protein: CAIRGQENEKLFF; CDR3 DNA: TGTGCCATCAGGGGACAGGAAAATGAAAAACTGTTTTTT
D gene: -; clone size: few; J gene: TRBJ2-6; V gene: TRBV7-6; CDR3 protein: CASSPGEYGSGANVLTF; CDR3 DNA: TGTGCCAGCAGCCCAGGGGAGTACGGCTCTGGGGCCAACGTCCTGACTTTC
D gene: -; clone size: few; J gene: TRBJ1-1; V gene: TRBV12-3/TRBV12-4; CDR3 protein: CASSYTGSPRAFF; CDR3 DNA: TGTGCCAGCAGTTACACAGGTTCGCCCCGGGCTTTCTTT
D gene: TRBD2; clone size: -; J gene: TRBJ2-7; V gene: TRBV15; CDR3 protein: CATSRGLASSYEQYF; CDR3 DNA: TGTGCCACCAGCAGAGGACTAGCGAGCTCCTACGAGCAGTACTTC
D gene: -; clone size: -; J gene: TRBJ1-2; V gene: TRBV4-1; CDR3 protein: CASSQEVLRTSYGYTF; CDR3 DNA: TGCGCCAGCAGCCAAGAAGTTTTGCGGACATCCTATGGCTACACCTTC
D gene: -; clone size: few; J gene: TRBJ2-5; V gene: TRBV2; CDR3 protein: CASKERGAEETQYF; CDR3 DNA: TGTGCCAGCAAGGAGAGGGGGGCGGAAGAGACCCAGTACTTC
D gene: -; clone size: -; J gene: TRBJ2-2; V gene: TRBV12-3/TRBV12-4; CDR3 protein: CASRQNTGELFF; CDR3 DNA: TGTGCCAGCAGGCAGAACACCGGGGAGCTGTTTTTT
D gene: -; clone size: -; J gene: TRBJ2-1; V gene: TRBV28; CDR3 protein: CASSPGVLTYNEQFF; CDR3 DNA: TGTGCCAGCAGTCCGGGGGTGCTCACCTACAATGAGCAGTTCTTC
D gene: -; clone size: few; J gene: TRBJ1-6; V gene: TRBV2; CDR3 protein: CASSVEEGYSPLHF; CDR3 DNA: TGTGCCAGCAGTGTGGAGGAAGGGTATTCACCCCTCCACTTT
D gene: -; clone size: many; J gene: TRBJ1-2; V gene: TRBV25-1; CDR3 protein: CASSEIDSWIYGYTF; CDR3 DNA: TGTGCCAGCAGTGAGATTGACAGTTGGATCTATGGCTACACCTTC
D gene: -; clone size: -; J gene: TRBJ1-1; V gene: TRBV18; CDR3 protein: CASSPGQGGILNTEAFF; CDR3 DNA: TGTGCCAGCTCACCAGGCCAGGGCGGGATACTGAACACTGAAGCTTTCTTT
D gene: TRBD1; clone size: few; J gene: TRBJ2-7; V gene: TRBV7-9; CDR3 protein: CASSKTGTVYEQYF; CDR3 DNA: TGTGCCAGCAGCAAGACCGGGACAGTATACGAGCAGTACTTC
D gene: TRBD1; clone size: -; J gene: TRBJ1-2; V gene: TRBV6-5; CDR3 protein: CASRPGDSLYGYTF; CDR3 DNA: TGTGCCAGCAGACCTGGGGACAGTCTCTATGGCTACACCTTC
D gene: -; clone size: -; J gene: TRBJ2-1; V gene: TRBV6-4; CDR3 protein: CASSVLLGGDHEQFF; CDR3 DNA: TGTGCCAGCAGTGTCCTCCTCGGAGGGGACCATGAGCAGTTCTTC
D gene: -; clone size: few; J gene: TRBJ1-1; V gene: TRBV11-2; CDR3 protein: CASSLSGRRNTEAFF; CDR3 DNA: TGTGCCAGCAGCTTATCGGGAAGAAGGAACACTGAAGCTTTCTTT
D gene: -; clone size: -; J gene: TRBJ1-2; V gene: TRBV6-1; CDR3 protein: CASVRGQSYGYTF; CDR3 DNA: TGTGCCAGCGTACGAGGACAGAGCTATGGCTACACCTTC
D gene: -; clone size: few; J gene: TRBJ2-5; V gene: TRBV25-1; CDR3 protein: CASSGLNIGGIQETQYF; CDR3 DNA: TGTGCCAGCAGTGGGCTAAACATAGGAGGGATTCAAGAGACCCAGTACTTC
D gene: -; clone size: -; J gene: TRBJ2-7; V gene: TRBV19; CDR3 protein: CASSTRGLSYEQYF; CDR3 DNA: TGTGCCAGTAGTACGCGGGGGCTCTCCTACGAGCAGTACTTC
D gene: -; clone size: -; J gene: TRBJ2-5; V gene: TRBV11-1; CDR3 protein: CASSFNRGGQETQYF; CDR3 DNA: TGTGCCAGCAGCTTTAACAGGGGAGGACAAGAGACCCAGTACTTC
D gene: TRBD2; clone size: few; J gene: TRBJ2-1; V gene: TRBV20-1; CDR3 protein: CSATSGGGYEQFF; CDR3 DNA: TGCAGTGCTACTAGCGGGGGGGGTTATGAGCAGTTCTTC
D gene: TRBD2; clone size: many; J gene: TRBJ2-1; V gene: TRBV9; CDR3 protein: CASSVASGYYNEQFF; CDR3 DNA: TGTGCCAGCAGTGTTGCTAGCGGGTATTACAATGAGCAGTTCTTC
D gene: -; clone size: many; J gene: TRBJ1-5; V gene: TRBV5-1; CDR3 protein: CASSVQDSYNQPQHF; CDR3 DNA: TGCGCCAGCAGCGTCCAGGACAGCTACAATCAGCCCCAGCATTTT
D gene: -; clone size: -; J gene: TRBJ2-2; V gene: TRBV12-3/TRBV12-4; CDR3 protein: CASSPTATGELFF; CDR3 DNA: TGTGCCAGCAGCCCTACAGCAACCGGGGAGCTGTTTTTT
D gene: -; clone size: many; J gene: TRBJ1-1; V gene: TRBV12-3/TRBV12-4; CDR3 protein: CASSPQTDLGTEAFF; CDR3 DNA: TGTGCCAGCAGTCCGCAGACAGACTTAGGCACTGAAGCTTTCTTT
D gene: -; clone size: few; J gene: TRBJ2-1; V gene: TRBV5-1; CDR3 protein: CASSLSTLSYNEQFF; CDR3 DNA: TGCGCCAGCAGCTTGTCAACACTCTCCTACAATGAGCAGTTCTTC
D gene: TRBD1; clone size: few; J gene: TRBJ1-1; V gene: TRBV27; CDR3 protein: CASSLRGRNSDAEAFF; CDR3 DNA: TGTGCCAGCAGTCTCAGGGGGCGAAATTCTGACGCTGAAGCTTTCTTT
D gene: -; clone size: few; J gene: TRBJ2-7; V gene: TRBV7-2; CDR3 protein: CASSFHLTGLLSSYEQYF; CDR3 DNA: TGTGCCAGCAGCTTCCACCTTACTGGACTGTTGAGCTCCTACGAGCAGTACTTC
D gene: TRBD1; clone size: few; J gene: TRBJ2-4; V gene: TRBV6-6; CDR3 protein: CASSQSPGQGLQYF; CDR3 DNA: TGTGCCAGCAGCCAATCACCGGGACAGGGCCTTCAGTACTTC
D gene: TRBD2; clone size: few; J gene: TRBJ2-3; V gene: TRBV20-1; CDR3 protein: CSARDPSGGKDTQYF; CDR3 DNA: TGCAGTGCTAGAGATCCTAGCGGGGGGAAAGATACGCAGTATTTT
D gene: TRBD2; clone size: few; J gene: TRBJ2-7; V gene: TRBV20-1; CDR3 protein: CSAIKPGTNYEQYF; CDR3 DNA: TGCAGTGCTATAAAGCCCGGGACTAACTACGAGCAGTACTTC
D gene: -; clone size: few; J gene: TRBJ2-2; V gene: TRBV19; CDR3 protein: CASRYGGNTGELFF; CDR3 DNA: TGTGCCAGTAGATATGGGGGGAACACCGGGGAGCTGTTTTTT
D gene: -; clone size: many; J gene: TRBJ2-5; V gene: TRBV18; CDR3 protein: CASSPPPGYQETQYF; CDR3 DNA: TGTGCCAGCTCCCCGCCTCCAGGGTACCAAGAGACCCAGTACTTC
D gene: TRBD2; clone size: -; J gene: TRBJ2-1; V gene: TRBV5-1; CDR3 protein: CASSLGGLAGGQGEQFF; CDR3 DNA: TGCGCCAGCAGCTTGGGAGGACTAGCGGGGGGCCAGGGTGAGCAGTTCTTC
D gene: -; clone size: few; J gene: TRBJ2-2; V gene: TRBV29-1; CDR3 protein: CSVSVNTGELFF; CDR3 DNA: TGCAGCGTCTCTGTGAACACCGGGGAGCTGTTTTTT
D gene: -; clone size: few; J gene: TRBJ1-6; V gene: TRBV5-4; CDR3 protein: CASSLRQLNSPLHF; CDR3 DNA: TGTGCCAGCAGCTTGAGACAGTTAAATTCACCCCTCCACTTT
D gene: TRBD2; clone size: -; J gene: TRBJ2-7; V gene: TRBV27; CDR3 protein: CASQWGGTPYEQYF; CDR3 DNA: TGTGCCAGCCAATGGGGGGGTACGCCCTACGAGCAGTACTTC
D gene: -; clone size: few; J gene: TRBJ2-5; V gene: TRBV12-3/TRBV12-4; CDR3 protein: CASSRWSGETQYF; CDR3 DNA: TGTGCCAGCAGTCGTTGGTCAGGGGAGACCCAGTACTTC
D gene: -; clone size: few; J gene: TRBJ1-1; V gene: TRBV5-1; CDR3 protein: CASSLRGPGAMAEAFF; CDR3 DNA: TGCGCCAGCAGCTTACGGGGCCCAGGGGCTATGGCTGAAGCTTTCTTT
D gene: -; clone size: many; J gene: TRBJ2-1; V gene: TRBV7-9; CDR3 protein: CASSSDSDEQFF; CDR3 DNA: TGTGCCAGCAGCTCCGACAGTGATGAGCAGTTCTTC
D gene: -; clone size: many; J gene: TRBJ2-1; V gene: TRBV9; CDR3 protein: CASSVVGGPSSYNEQFF; CDR3 DNA: TGTGCCAGCAGCGTAGTGGGGGGTCCCAGCTCCTACAATGAGCAGTTCTTC
D gene: -; clone size: few; J gene: TRBJ1-6; V gene: TRBV30; CDR3 protein: CAWRRQGAQSPLHF; CDR3 DNA: TGTGCCTGGAGGAGACAAGGTGCTCAATCACCCCTCCACTTT
D gene: TRBD2; clone size: -; J gene: TRBJ2-5; V gene: TRBV7-6; CDR3 protein: CASSLSPSGRNQETQYF; CDR3 DNA: TGTGCCAGCAGCTTGTCTCCTAGCGGGCGTAACCAAGAGACCCAGTACTTC
D gene: TRBD1; clone size: few; J gene: TRBJ1-6; V gene: TRBV4-1; CDR3 protein: CASSQVRVGTANSPLHF; CDR3 DNA: TGCGCCAGCAGCCAAGTCCGGGTTGGGACAGCCAATTCACCCCTCCACTTT
D gene: -; clone size: few; J gene: TRBJ1-5; V gene: TRBV25-1; CDR3 protein: CASSDQHSFRPQHF; CDR3 DNA: TGTGCCAGCAGTGACCAACATTCCTTCAGGCCCCAGCATTTT
D gene: -; clone size: many; J gene: TRBJ2-3; V gene: TRBV11-2; CDR3 protein: CASSGQRTQYF; CDR3 DNA: TGTGCCAGCAGCGGCCAGAGGACGCAGTATTTT
D gene: -; clone size: many; J gene: TRBJ1-2; V gene: TRBV14; CDR3 protein: CASSQGGNYGYTF; CDR3 DNA: TGTGCCAGCAGCCAAGGGGGCAACTATGGCTACACCTTC
D gene: -; clone size: many; J gene: TRBJ1-2; V gene: TRBV5-4; CDR3 protein: CASSPGYGYTF; CDR3 DNA: TGTGCCAGCAGCCCAGGGTATGGCTACACCTTC
D gene: -; clone size: many; J gene: TRBJ1-2; V gene: TRBV11-2; CDR3 protein: CASSLDLGDGGYTF; CDR3 DNA: TGTGCCAGCAGCTTAGATCTGGGGGACGGGGGCTACACCTTC
D gene: -; clone size: few; J gene: TRBJ1-1; V gene: TRBV5-5; CDR3 protein: CASSLYFSNTEAFF; CDR3 DNA: TGTGCCAGCAGCTTATACTTCAGCAACACTGAAGCTTTCTTT
D gene: TRBD2; clone size: few; J gene: TRBJ2-1; V gene: TRBV23-1; CDR3 protein: CASSPAGGPGNEQFF; CDR3 DNA: TGCGCCAGCAGTCCCGCGGGGGGGCCAGGCAATGAGCAGTTCTTC
D gene: TRBD1; clone size: few; J gene: TRBJ1-1; V gene: TRBV6-5; CDR3 protein: CASNPTGGNEAFF; CDR3 DNA: TGTGCCAGCAATCCGACAGGGGGGAATGAAGCTTTCTTT
D gene: -; clone size: many; J gene: TRBJ2-3; V gene: TRBV4-3; CDR3 protein: CASSQEAADTQYF; CDR3 DNA: TGCGCCAGCAGCCAAGAAGCGGCAGATACGCAGTATTTT
D gene: -; clone size: many; J gene: TRBJ1-3; V gene: TRBV6-6; CDR3 protein: CASVAVSDTIYF; CDR3 DNA: TGTGCCAGCGTCGCGGTTTCCGACACCATATATTTT
D gene: -; clone size: -; J gene: TRBJ1-5; V gene: TRBV23-1; CDR3 protein: CASKKSAGMQNSNQPQHF; CDR3 DNA: TGCGCCAGCAAGAAATCTGCCGGGATGCAGAATAGCAATCAGCCCCAGCATTTT
D gene: TRBD2; clone size: many; J gene: TRBJ2-3; V gene: TRBV28; CDR3 protein: CASSGTSGGQDTQYF; CDR3 DNA: TGTGCCAGCAGCGGGACTAGCGGGGGACAAGATACGCAGTATTTT
D gene: TRBD1; clone size: few; J gene: TRBJ2-3; V gene: TRBV6-5; CDR3 protein: CASRRQGARMDTQYF; CDR3 DNA: TGTGCCAGCAGACGACAGGGGGCACGTATGGATACGCAGTATTTT